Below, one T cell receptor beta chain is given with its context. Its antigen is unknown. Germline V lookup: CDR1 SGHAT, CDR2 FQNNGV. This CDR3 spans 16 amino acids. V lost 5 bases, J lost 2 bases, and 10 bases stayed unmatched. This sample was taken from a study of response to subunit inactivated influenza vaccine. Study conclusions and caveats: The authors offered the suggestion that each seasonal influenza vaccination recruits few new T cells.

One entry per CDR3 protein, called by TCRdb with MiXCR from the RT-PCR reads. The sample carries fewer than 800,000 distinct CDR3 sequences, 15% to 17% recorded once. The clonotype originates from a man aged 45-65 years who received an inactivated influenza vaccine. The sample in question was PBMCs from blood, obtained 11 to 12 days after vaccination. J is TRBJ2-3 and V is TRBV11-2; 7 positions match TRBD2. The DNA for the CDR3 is TGTGCCAGCAGCCTATATGGGACTACCTCCACAGATACGCAGTATTTT. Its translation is CASSLYGTTSTDTQYF.